A selection of T cell receptor beta chains follows, all from one sample in a study of blood T cell repertoires in COVID-19. Produced via immunoSEQ multiplex PCR; TCRdb's table is partial and in-frame only. The table has 200,000 to 300,000 clones, about 80% seen once. Sequences were obtained from peripheral blood. The origin of the receptors is an elderly woman with acute or convalescent COVID-19. CDR3s include the opening cysteine and the closing phenylalanine or tryptophan.

CDR3	V
CASRTSGTYEQYF	TRBV2
CASSLARESGYTF	TRBV5-4
CASLDRGAGANVLTF	TRBV6-5
CASSFGAGVDTDTQYF	TRBV27
CASKTMVQQETQYF	TRBV5-1
CASSYRQHTEAFF	TRBV4-1
CASSLDSGDRPQHF	TRBV5-1
CASSTGQGAPNQPQHF	TRBV19
CASSPGQGSTDTQYF	TRBV7-3
CASSLTTGGYRNTIYF	TRBV7-8
CASQRGPTDTQYF	TRBV7-3
CASSLLAGGPRYEQYF	TRBV5-6
CASSRRTGGDYGYTF	TRBV18
CASSQEPGGGKNIQYF	TRBV3-1/TRBV3-2
CASSLGDRGGEQYF	TRBV5-4
CASRMLAGGFQFF	TRBV7-9
CASSLGGFDGGYEQYF	TRBV5-1
CASNRDRGGQPQHF	TRBV2
CASSQEGDRANEKLFF	TRBV4-2
CASSPGNEQFF	TRBV5-4
CASSASGTANSPLHF	TRBV25-1
CASSPYRVKRGEQYF	TRBV7-3
CAIKGTSGGEETQYF	TRBV10-3
CASSTGQHRTDTQYF	TRBV5-4
CASSLDSSAGAMNTEAFF	TRBV11-3
CASSVSSGSHEQFF	TRBV9
CASSHFTDGGYTF	TRBV7-2
CASSGLAGGTYEQYF	TRBV7-9
CASSLSQWPGYTF	TRBV6-1
CASSPSVGSYNEQFF	TRBV3-1/TRBV3-2
CASSPNSDRGRNSPLHF	TRBV18
CASSWGTGAYLGYTF	TRBV5-1
CASSSTRASGKQETQYF	TRBV19
CASSIEGQGMQPQHF	TRBV19
CASTPLGQRAYGYTF	TRBV6-5
CASFQGSYNEQFF	TRBV2
CASSIGQGVPGSQPQHF	TRBV19
CASSLGAGGIRAEAFF	TRBV7-8
CASSPAWGLGANVLTF	TRBV18
CSVEYVTSGRGFPETQYF	TRBV29-1
CASSFGSSSGNTIYF	TRBV7-6
CASSLPGTGSSEQYF	TRBV5-1
CASSLQGNTGELFF	TRBV7-3
CSVTQGQETQYF	TRBV29-1
CASSHREGGTDTQYF	TRBV4-1
CASSPGTGNNQPQHF	TRBV2
CASSGSDSGGTGELFF	TRBV11-3
CASRPGDTNQPQHF	TRBV28
CASSKTENTEAFF	TRBV6-4
CASSPPGTGTTREQYF	TRBV18
CASGFGTQYF	TRBV2
CAWSVLGTGLNYGYTF	TRBV30
CASSPLDREHEQYF	TRBV4-2
CASSLARDRDNEQFF	TRBV7-2
CASSLSATSRETQYF	TRBV7-2
CASSLASSYEQYF	TRBV19
CASSVGGVMNTEAFF	TRBV9